The rows below give T cell receptor beta chains drawn from one sample of a study of blood T cell repertoires in COVID-19. TCRdb's table, derived via immunoSEQ multiplex PCR, lists solely in-frame clones and lacks some. The table records roughly 65,000 clones, approximately 86% of them present only once. The sequencing input was peripheral blood. The receptors were sampled from a man aged 45 to 65 with acute or convalescent COVID-19. CDR3s include the opening cysteine and the closing phenylalanine or tryptophan. Each record gives: CDR3 DNA, CDR3 protein, V gene, D gene, clone size, J gene. The D gene is left open where the match is weak. Only part of the rows carry a size: once, few, many, or a class if the clone is expanded.

CDR3nt: TGTGCCAGTAGTAAGGGAAACAGGGAAGCTTCGTACGAGCAGTACTTC; CDR3aa: CASSKGNREASYEQYF; v_gene: TRBV19; d_gene: .; abundance: few; j_gene: TRBJ2-7
CDR3nt: TGTGCCAGCAGCCTAGAAGGGACAGGGGCCTCCTACGAGCAGTACTTC; CDR3aa: CASSLEGTGASYEQYF; v_gene: TRBV5-6; d_gene: TRBD1; abundance: .; j_gene: TRBJ2-7
CDR3nt: TGTGCCAGCTCACAGGGACAGGGGTCTCTCAACTATGGCTACACCTTC; CDR3aa: CASSQGQGSLNYGYTF; v_gene: TRBV18; d_gene: TRBD1; abundance: few; j_gene: TRBJ1-2
CDR3nt: TGTGCCAGCAGTTTAAGTCCCTCGGTCGATGGTAATGAAAAACTGTTTTTT; CDR3aa: CASSLSPSVDGNEKLFF; v_gene: TRBV28; d_gene: .; abundance: .; j_gene: TRBJ1-4
CDR3nt: TGTGCCTGGCGCAGACTAGCGTGGAGCTCTGGGGCCAACGTCCTGACTTTC; CDR3aa: CAWRRLAWSSGANVLTF; v_gene: TRBV30; d_gene: TRBD2; abundance: .; j_gene: TRBJ2-6
CDR3nt: TGCGCCAGCAGCCAAGAGGGGAGGGTCTTAGATGAGCAGTTCTTC; CDR3aa: CASSQEGRVLDEQFF; v_gene: TRBV4-1; d_gene: TRBD2; abundance: .; j_gene: TRBJ2-1
CDR3nt: TGTGCCAGTAGACAGGGGATCGGCAATCAGCCCCAGCATTTT; CDR3aa: CASRQGIGNQPQHF; v_gene: TRBV19; d_gene: TRBD1; abundance: few; j_gene: TRBJ1-5
CDR3nt: TGTGCCTGGAACAGGGGGCCAGCCGATGAGCAGTTCTTC; CDR3aa: CAWNRGPADEQFF; v_gene: TRBV30; d_gene: TRBD1; abundance: .; j_gene: TRBJ2-1
CDR3nt: TGTGCCAGCATGACTAGCGGGAGTTATAATGGGCAGTTCTTC; CDR3aa: CASMTSGSYNGQFF; v_gene: TRBV27; d_gene: TRBD2; abundance: .; j_gene: TRBJ2-1
CDR3nt: TGTGCCAGCAGCAAAGTCGGAGCTGGCGACGAGCAGTACTTC; CDR3aa: CASSKVGAGDEQYF; v_gene: TRBV21-1; d_gene: .; abundance: .; j_gene: TRBJ2-7
CDR3nt: TGTGCCAGCAACTTACGGGTTTTAACTGAAGCTTTCTTT; CDR3aa: CASNLRVLTEAFF; v_gene: TRBV28; d_gene: .; abundance: .; j_gene: TRBJ1-1
CDR3nt: TGTGCCAGCAGCTTGGGGAAAGTCCGGAGTGAGACCCAGTACTTC; CDR3aa: CASSLGKVRSETQYF; v_gene: TRBV5-6; d_gene: .; abundance: .; j_gene: TRBJ2-5
CDR3nt: TGTGCCAGCAGCCGGGGGGATGGCTACACCTTC; CDR3aa: CASSRGDGYTF; v_gene: TRBV14; d_gene: .; abundance: .; j_gene: TRBJ1-2
CDR3nt: TGTGCCAGCAGCGTAGGCGACAATGAGCAGTTCTTC; CDR3aa: CASSVGDNEQFF; v_gene: TRBV9; d_gene: .; abundance: .; j_gene: TRBJ2-1
CDR3nt: TGTGCCTGGAGCCTTCGTTGGGACAGGCACCAAGAGACCCAGTACTTC; CDR3aa: CAWSLRWDRHQETQYF; v_gene: TRBV30; d_gene: TRBD1; abundance: once; j_gene: TRBJ2-5
CDR3nt: TGCGCCAGCAGTGATTCCGGGACAGCAAATGAAAAACTGTTTTTT; CDR3aa: CASSDSGTANEKLFF; v_gene: TRBV10-2; d_gene: TRBD1; abundance: .; j_gene: TRBJ1-4
CDR3nt: TGTGCCATCAGCGAGGGGGCGTCTAATGAAAAACTGTTTTTT; CDR3aa: CAISEGASNEKLFF; v_gene: TRBV10-3; d_gene: TRBD1; abundance: .; j_gene: TRBJ1-4
CDR3nt: TGTGCCAGTAGTATGTGGGGGGGTCAAGAGACCCAGTACTTC; CDR3aa: CASSMWGGQETQYF; v_gene: TRBV19; d_gene: TRBD2; abundance: once; j_gene: TRBJ2-5
CDR3nt: TGCGCCAGCCTGGACAGGGACTACGAGCAGTACTTC; CDR3aa: CASLDRDYEQYF; v_gene: TRBV10-2; d_gene: TRBD1; abundance: .; j_gene: TRBJ2-7
CDR3nt: TGCGCCAGCAGCTTGGTCGGTTACGAGCAGTACTTC; CDR3aa: CASSLVGYEQYF; v_gene: TRBV5-1; d_gene: .; abundance: .; j_gene: TRBJ2-7
CDR3nt: TGTGCCACGTTCTCTGGAAACACCATATATTTT; CDR3aa: CATFSGNTIYF; v_gene: TRBV10-3; d_gene: .; abundance: .; j_gene: TRBJ1-3
CDR3nt: TGTGCCAGCAGCTTGGTACGCAGCTCCTACAATGAGCAGTTCTTC; CDR3aa: CASSLVRSSYNEQFF; v_gene: TRBV7-2; d_gene: .; abundance: .; j_gene: TRBJ2-1
CDR3nt: TGTGCCAGCAGCTTGGAGGCTACAGCCACCGGGGAGCTGTTTTTT; CDR3aa: CASSLEATATGELFF; v_gene: TRBV5-4; d_gene: .; abundance: few; j_gene: TRBJ2-2
CDR3nt: TGTGCCAGCTCATCAACAGGGGCCACTGGGCAGCCCCAGCATTTT; CDR3aa: CASSSTGATGQPQHF; v_gene: TRBV18; d_gene: TRBD1; abundance: .; j_gene: TRBJ1-5
CDR3nt: TGTGCCAGCAGTTTAAGAGGACAGGGGCAGTGGGGCTACACCTTC; CDR3aa: CASSLRGQGQWGYTF; v_gene: TRBV27; d_gene: TRBD1; abundance: .; j_gene: TRBJ1-2
CDR3nt: TGCGCCAGCAGCCCTACTTTTAGAGACTACGACGAGCAGTACTTC; CDR3aa: CASSPTFRDYDEQYF; v_gene: TRBV5-1; d_gene: .; abundance: .; j_gene: TRBJ2-7
CDR3nt: TGTGCCAGCAGCCAAGAGTCTATCGGGTACCAAGAGACCCAGTACTTC; CDR3aa: CASSQESIGYQETQYF; v_gene: TRBV3-1/TRBV3-2; d_gene: .; abundance: once; j_gene: TRBJ2-5
CDR3nt: TGTGCCAGCAGTGAAGCGCGGCAGGGGAATCCACCCCTCCACTTT; CDR3aa: CASSEARQGNPPLHF; v_gene: TRBV2; d_gene: .; abundance: .; j_gene: TRBJ1-6
CDR3nt: TGTGCCAGAAGCCCCCAGGGTACTGGAAACACCATATATTTT; CDR3aa: CARSPQGTGNTIYF; v_gene: TRBV5-3; d_gene: .; abundance: .; j_gene: TRBJ1-3
CDR3nt: TGTGCCAGCAGTGAAAACGGGGGGGCCGCGGAGACCCAGTACTTC; CDR3aa: CASSENGGAAETQYF; v_gene: TRBV2; d_gene: TRBD2; abundance: .; j_gene: TRBJ2-5
CDR3nt: TGTGCCAGCAGTGAGGGACAGGGTGGGGAAAAACTGTTTTTT; CDR3aa: CASSEGQGGEKLFF; v_gene: TRBV2; d_gene: TRBD1; abundance: .; j_gene: TRBJ1-4
CDR3nt: TGTGCCACCAGCAGCAAGCTAACGGCAGGGGCAAATCAGCCCCAGCATTTT; CDR3aa: CATSSKLTAGANQPQHF; v_gene: TRBV15; d_gene: .; abundance: .; j_gene: TRBJ1-5
CDR3nt: TGTGCCAGTGGCACACAGGGGGGTGGCTACACCTTC; CDR3aa: CASGTQGGGYTF; v_gene: TRBV12-3/TRBV12-4; d_gene: TRBD1; abundance: .; j_gene: TRBJ1-2
CDR3nt: TGTGCCGATACGACATCGGGGAGGTCAGATACGCAGTATTTT; CDR3aa: CADTTSGRSDTQYF; v_gene: TRBV7-2; d_gene: .; abundance: .; j_gene: TRBJ2-3
CDR3nt: TGTGCCAGCAGCTCGGGGACTAGCGGATACAATGAGCAGTTCTTC; CDR3aa: CASSSGTSGYNEQFF; v_gene: TRBV9; d_gene: TRBD2; abundance: few; j_gene: TRBJ2-1
CDR3nt: TGCAGCGCCCCGCCGAGCGCGGGAGGGACCACAGATACGCAGTATTTT; CDR3aa: CSAPPSAGGTTDTQYF; v_gene: TRBV29-1; d_gene: TRBD2; abundance: .; j_gene: TRBJ2-3
CDR3nt: TGTGCCAGCAGCTCCGGGACTAGCGGCACAGATACGCAGTATTTT; CDR3aa: CASSSGTSGTDTQYF; v_gene: TRBV11-3; d_gene: TRBD2; abundance: .; j_gene: TRBJ2-3
CDR3nt: TGTGCCAGTAGTGAAGAAAGCGCCTACAATGAGCAGTTCTTC; CDR3aa: CASSEESAYNEQFF; v_gene: TRBV19; d_gene: .; abundance: .; j_gene: TRBJ2-1
CDR3nt: TGTGCCAGCGTCCCAGGGGCGGTTATTTTCTATGGCTACACCTTC; CDR3aa: CASVPGAVIFYGYTF; v_gene: TRBV6-5; d_gene: .; abundance: .; j_gene: TRBJ1-2
CDR3nt: TGTGCCAGCAGTCAGAGACCAAGCGGGAAACTGTTTTTT; CDR3aa: CASSQRPSGKLFF; v_gene: TRBV6-5; d_gene: .; abundance: .; j_gene: TRBJ1-4
CDR3nt: TGTGCCACGCGTACTAGCGGAAACTACGAGCAGTACTTC; CDR3aa: CATRTSGNYEQYF; v_gene: TRBV15; d_gene: TRBD2; abundance: once; j_gene: TRBJ2-7
CDR3nt: TGTGCCAGCAGCTTACGACTAGCGGGGGGTTTATGCAATACGGGACTTTGGCAGTTCTTC; CDR3aa: CASSLRLAGGLCNTGLWQFF; v_gene: TRBV11-3; d_gene: TRBD2; abundance: once; j_gene: TRBJ2-1
CDR3nt: TGCGCCAGCAGCTCCGCGGACAGTTCCACTGAAGCTTTCTTT; CDR3aa: CASSSADSSTEAFF; v_gene: TRBV5-1; d_gene: .; abundance: .; j_gene: TRBJ1-1
CDR3nt: TGTGCCAGCAGCTTGGCCACAGGACAAGATGGCTACACCTTC; CDR3aa: CASSLATGQDGYTF; v_gene: TRBV5-6; d_gene: .; abundance: .; j_gene: TRBJ1-2
CDR3nt: TGTGCCAGCAGCCAAGGGTTGGGGGGGCAGGTCGTGACCCAGTACTTC; CDR3aa: CASSQGLGGQVVTQYF; v_gene: TRBV3-1/TRBV3-2; d_gene: .; abundance: .; j_gene: TRBJ2-5
CDR3nt: TGTGCCAGCAACAGGGATCGCAGCGAGCAGTACTTC; CDR3aa: CASNRDRSEQYF; v_gene: TRBV30; d_gene: .; abundance: .; j_gene: TRBJ2-7
CDR3nt: TGTGCCAGCAGCTCTTTCTGGCCTGAGCAGTTCTTC; CDR3aa: CASSSFWPEQFF; v_gene: TRBV7-3; d_gene: .; abundance: .; j_gene: TRBJ2-1
CDR3nt: TGTGCCAGCAGTTACTCGGGTAGGGAAGGGGGAGCTTTCTTT; CDR3aa: CASSYSGREGGAFF; v_gene: TRBV6-5; d_gene: .; abundance: .; j_gene: TRBJ1-1
CDR3nt: TGTGCCAGCAGTCCCGCACGGAGGGTCTACGAGCAGTACTTC; CDR3aa: CASSPARRVYEQYF; v_gene: TRBV11-3; d_gene: .; abundance: .; j_gene: TRBJ2-7
CDR3nt: TGCGCCAGCAGCTCCCCGACTGGGGGCCCCTACGAGCAGTACTTC; CDR3aa: CASSSPTGGPYEQYF; v_gene: TRBV5-1; d_gene: .; abundance: once; j_gene: TRBJ2-7